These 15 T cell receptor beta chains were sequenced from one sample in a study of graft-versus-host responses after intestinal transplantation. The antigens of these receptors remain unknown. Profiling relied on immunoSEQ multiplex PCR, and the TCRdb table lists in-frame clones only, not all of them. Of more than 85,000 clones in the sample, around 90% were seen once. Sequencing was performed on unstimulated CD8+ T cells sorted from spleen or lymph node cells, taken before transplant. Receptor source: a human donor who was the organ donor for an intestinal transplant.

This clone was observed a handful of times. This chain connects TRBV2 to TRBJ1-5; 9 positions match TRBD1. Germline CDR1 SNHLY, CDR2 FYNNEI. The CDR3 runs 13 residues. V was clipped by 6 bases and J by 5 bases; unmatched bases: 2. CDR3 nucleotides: TGTGCCAGCAGAGGGACAGGGTATCAGCCCCAGCATTTT. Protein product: CASRGTGYQPQHF. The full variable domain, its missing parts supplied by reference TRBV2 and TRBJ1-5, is EPEVTQTPSHQVTQMGQEVILRCVPISNHLYFYWYRQILGQKVEFLVSFYNNEISEKSEIFDDQFSVERPDGSNFTLKIRSTKLEDSAMYFCASRGTGYQPQHFGDGTRLSIL.

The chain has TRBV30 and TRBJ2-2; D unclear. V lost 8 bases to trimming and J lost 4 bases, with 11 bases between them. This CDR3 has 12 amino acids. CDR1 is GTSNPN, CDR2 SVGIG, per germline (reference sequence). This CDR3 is CAEVRLTGELFF. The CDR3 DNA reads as TGTGCCGAGGTTCGACTCACCGGGGAGCTGTTTTTT.

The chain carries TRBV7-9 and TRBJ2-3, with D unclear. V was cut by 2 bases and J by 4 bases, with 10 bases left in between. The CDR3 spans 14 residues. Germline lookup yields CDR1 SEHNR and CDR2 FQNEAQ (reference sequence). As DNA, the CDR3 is TGTGCCAGCAGCTTAATTAGTACCCCAGATACGCAGTATTTT. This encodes CASSLISTPDTQYF.

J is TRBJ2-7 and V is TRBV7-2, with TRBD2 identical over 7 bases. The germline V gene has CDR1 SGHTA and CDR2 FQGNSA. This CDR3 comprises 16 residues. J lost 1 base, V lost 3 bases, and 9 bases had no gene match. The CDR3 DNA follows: TGTGCCAGCAGCTTTTCTGCTCTAGCGGTTTCCTACGAGCAGTACTTC. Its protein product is CASSFSALAVSYEQYF.

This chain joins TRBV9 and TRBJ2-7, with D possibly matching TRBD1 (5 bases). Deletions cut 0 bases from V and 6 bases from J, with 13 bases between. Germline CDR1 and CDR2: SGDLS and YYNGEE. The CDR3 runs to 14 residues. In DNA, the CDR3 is TGTGCCAGCAGCGTAGAAGCAGGGTTTAGCGAGCAGTACTTC. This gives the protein CASSVEAGFSEQYF.

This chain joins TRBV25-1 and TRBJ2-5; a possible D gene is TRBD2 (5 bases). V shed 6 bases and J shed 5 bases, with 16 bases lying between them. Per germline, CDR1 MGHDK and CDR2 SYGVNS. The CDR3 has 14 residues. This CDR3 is CASSGRGGRETQYF. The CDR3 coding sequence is TGTGCCAGCAGCGGACGGGGTGGACGGGAGACCCAGTACTTC.

CDR3 bases: TGCGCCAGCAGCCCAGAGCAGACAGATTCCTACGAGCAGTACTTC. It yields the protein CASSPEQTDSYEQYF. The rearrangement joins TRBV4-1 to TRBJ2-7, with TRBD1 as a possible D gene (5 bases). CDR1 is MGHRA, CDR2 YSYEKL, per germline. CDR3 length: 15 amino acids. V was pared by 4 bases and J by 1 base, with 14 bases between.

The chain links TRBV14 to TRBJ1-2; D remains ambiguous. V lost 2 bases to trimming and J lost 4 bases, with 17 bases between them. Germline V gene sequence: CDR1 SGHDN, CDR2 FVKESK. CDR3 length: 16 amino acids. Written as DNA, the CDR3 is TGTGCCAGCAGCCAAACCACTTTACAGTTCCTCTATGGCTACACCTTC. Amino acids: CASSQTTLQFLYGYTF.

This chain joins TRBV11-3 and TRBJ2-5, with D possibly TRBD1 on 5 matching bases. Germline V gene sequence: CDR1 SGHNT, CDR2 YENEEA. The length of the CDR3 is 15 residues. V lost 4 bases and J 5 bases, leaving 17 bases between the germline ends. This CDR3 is CASSYRFGAYETQYF. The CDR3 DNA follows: TGTGCCAGCAGCTACCGTTTTGGGGCGTATGAGACCCAGTACTTC.

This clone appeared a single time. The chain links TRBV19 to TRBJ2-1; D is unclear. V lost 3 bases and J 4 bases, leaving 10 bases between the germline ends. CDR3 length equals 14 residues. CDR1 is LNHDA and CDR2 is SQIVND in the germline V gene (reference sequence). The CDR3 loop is CASSMALPYNEQFF. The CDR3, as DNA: TGTGCCAGTAGTATGGCACTACCGTACAATGAGCAGTTCTTC. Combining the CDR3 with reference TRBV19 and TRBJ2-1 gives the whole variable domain DGGITQSPKYLFRKEGQNVTLSCEQNLNHDAMYWYRQDPGQGLRLIYYSQIVNDFQKGDIAEGYSVSREKKESFPLTVTSAQKNPTAFYLCASSMALPYNEQFFGPGTRLTVL.

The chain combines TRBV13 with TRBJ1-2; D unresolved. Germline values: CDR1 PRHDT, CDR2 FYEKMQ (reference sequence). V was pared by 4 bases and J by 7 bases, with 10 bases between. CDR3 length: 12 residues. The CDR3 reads CASSSSFFGYTF. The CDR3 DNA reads TGTGCCAGCAGCTCCTCCTTTTTTGGCTACACCTTC.

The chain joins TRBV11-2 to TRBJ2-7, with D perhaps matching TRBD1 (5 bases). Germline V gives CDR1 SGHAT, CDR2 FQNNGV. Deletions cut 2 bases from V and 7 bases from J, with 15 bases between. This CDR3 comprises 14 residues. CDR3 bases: TGTGCCAGCAGCTTAAAGTACAGGATGTGGGAGCAGTACTTC. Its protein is CASSLKYRMWEQYF.

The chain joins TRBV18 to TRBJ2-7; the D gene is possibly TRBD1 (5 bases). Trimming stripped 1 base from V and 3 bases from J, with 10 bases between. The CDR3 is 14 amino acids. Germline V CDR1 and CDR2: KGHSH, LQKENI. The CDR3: CASSPQARVYEQYF. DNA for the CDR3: TGTGCCAGCTCACCACAAGCCAGGGTCTACGAGCAGTACTTC.

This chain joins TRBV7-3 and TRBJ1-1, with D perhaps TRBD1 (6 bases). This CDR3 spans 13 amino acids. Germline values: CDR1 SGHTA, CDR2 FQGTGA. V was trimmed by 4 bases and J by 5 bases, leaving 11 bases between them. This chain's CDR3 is CASSYDRRTEAFF. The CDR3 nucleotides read TGTGCCAGCAGCTATGACAGGAGGACTGAAGCTTTCTTT.

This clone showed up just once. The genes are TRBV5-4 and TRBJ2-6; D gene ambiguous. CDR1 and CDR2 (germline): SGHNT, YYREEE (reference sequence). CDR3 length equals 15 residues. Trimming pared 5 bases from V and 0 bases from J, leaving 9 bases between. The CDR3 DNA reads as TGTGCCAGCAGTTTAGTCGACTCTGGGGCCAACGTCCTGACTTTC. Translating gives CASSLVDSGANVLTF.